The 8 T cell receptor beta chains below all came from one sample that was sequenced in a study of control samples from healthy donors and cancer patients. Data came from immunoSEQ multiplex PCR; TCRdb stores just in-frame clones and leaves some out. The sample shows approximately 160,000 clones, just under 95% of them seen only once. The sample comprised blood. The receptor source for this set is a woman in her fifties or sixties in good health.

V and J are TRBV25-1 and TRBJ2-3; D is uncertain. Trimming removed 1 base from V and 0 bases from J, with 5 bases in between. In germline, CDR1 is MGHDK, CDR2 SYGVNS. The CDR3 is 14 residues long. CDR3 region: CASSEFESTDTQYF. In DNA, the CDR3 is TGTGCCAGCAGTGAATTCGAAAGCACAGATACGCAGTATTTT.

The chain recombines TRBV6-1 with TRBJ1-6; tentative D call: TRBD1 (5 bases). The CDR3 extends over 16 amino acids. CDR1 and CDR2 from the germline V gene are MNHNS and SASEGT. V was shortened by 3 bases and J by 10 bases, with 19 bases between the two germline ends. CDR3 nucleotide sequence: TGTGCCAGCAGTGACCAGGGAGTAGGGGTAGGGTCACCCCTCCACTTT. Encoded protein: CASSDQGVGVGSPLHF.

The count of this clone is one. The CDR3 DNA reads TGTGCCTGGAGTGTAAGTACGGCGGGGGATTACAATGAGCAGTTCTTC. This sequence encodes CAWSVSTAGDYNEQFF. V is TRBV30 and J is TRBJ2-1, with 7 bases identical to TRBD2. V was clipped by 0 bases and J by 4 bases; unmatched bases: 9. The germline V gene has CDR1 GTSNPN and CDR2 SVGIG (reference sequence). The CDR3 totals 16 residues.

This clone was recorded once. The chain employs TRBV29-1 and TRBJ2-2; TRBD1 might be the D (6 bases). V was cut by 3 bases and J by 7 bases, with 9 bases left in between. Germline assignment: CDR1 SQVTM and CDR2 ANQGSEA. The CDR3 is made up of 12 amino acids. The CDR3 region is CSVEGADGELFF. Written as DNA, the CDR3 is TGCAGCGTTGAGGGGGCCGACGGGGAGCTGTTTTTT.

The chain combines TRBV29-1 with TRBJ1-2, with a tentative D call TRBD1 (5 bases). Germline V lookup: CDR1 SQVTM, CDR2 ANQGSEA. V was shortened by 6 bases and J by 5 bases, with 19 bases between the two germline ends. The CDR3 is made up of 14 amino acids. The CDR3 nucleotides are TGCAGCGTAGCCACCAGGGTTTCGGCGTATGGCTACACCTTC. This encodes CSVATRVSAYGYTF.

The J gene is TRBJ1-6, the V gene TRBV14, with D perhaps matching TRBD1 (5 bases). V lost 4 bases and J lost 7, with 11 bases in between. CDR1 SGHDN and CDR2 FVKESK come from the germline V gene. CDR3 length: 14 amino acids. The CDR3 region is CASSREGLNSPLHF. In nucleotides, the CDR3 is TGTGCCAGCAGCCGGGAGGGGCTGAATTCACCCCTCCACTTT.

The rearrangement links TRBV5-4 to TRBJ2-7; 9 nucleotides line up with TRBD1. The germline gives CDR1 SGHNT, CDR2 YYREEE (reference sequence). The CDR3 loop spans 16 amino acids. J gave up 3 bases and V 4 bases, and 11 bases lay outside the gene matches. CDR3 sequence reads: CASSRGQGRQSYEQYF. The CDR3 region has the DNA TGTGCCAGCAGCAGGGGACAGGGCAGACAGAGCTACGAGCAGTACTTC. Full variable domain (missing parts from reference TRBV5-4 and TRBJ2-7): ETGVTQSPTHLIKTRGQQVTLRCSSQSGHNTVSWYQQALGQGPQFIFQYYREEENGRGNFPPRFSGLQFPNYSSELNVNALELDDSALYLCASSRGQGRQSYEQYFGPGTRLTVT.

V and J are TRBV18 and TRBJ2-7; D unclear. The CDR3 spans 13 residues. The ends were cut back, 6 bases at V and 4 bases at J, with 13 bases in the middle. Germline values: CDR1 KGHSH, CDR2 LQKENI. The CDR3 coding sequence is TGTGCCAGCTCCCCTTCGCTAGGGTACGAGCAGTACTTC. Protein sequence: CASSPSLGYEQYF.